A single T cell receptor beta chain is shown here with its context. The sample belongs to a study of blood T cells in healthy people across ages. Through a sample-barcoded 5' primer and a J-beta primer mix, a second PCR was run for about 7 to 12 cycles. The study obtained at least 2.5 million CDR3-containing paired-end reads from every sample. MiXCR, applied by TCRdb to the 5' RACE reads, yields one record per CDR3 protein. The table shows 700,000 to 900,000 distinct CDR3 sequences, with about 53% occurring only once. Sample: blood. The TCR was taken from a man older than 75 in good health.

DNA for the CDR3: TGCAGTGTCAGGGCGGACGGGAGAACTTACAATGAGCAGTTCTTC. This sequence encodes CSVRADGRTYNEQFF. The chain recombines TRBV20-1 with TRBJ2-1; possibly TRBD2 for D (6 bases). The CDR3 length is 15 residues. Trimming stripped 7 bases from V and 4 bases from J, with 20 bases between. Germline CDR1 is DFQATT and CDR2 is SNEGSKA (reference sequence).